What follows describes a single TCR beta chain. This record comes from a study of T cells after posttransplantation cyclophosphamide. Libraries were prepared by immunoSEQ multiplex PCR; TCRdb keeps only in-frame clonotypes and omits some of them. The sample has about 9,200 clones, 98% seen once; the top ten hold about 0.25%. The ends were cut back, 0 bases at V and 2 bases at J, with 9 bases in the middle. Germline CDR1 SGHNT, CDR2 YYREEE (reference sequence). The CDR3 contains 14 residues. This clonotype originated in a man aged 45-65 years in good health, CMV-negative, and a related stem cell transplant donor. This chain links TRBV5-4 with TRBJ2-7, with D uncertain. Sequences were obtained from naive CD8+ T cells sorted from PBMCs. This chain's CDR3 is CASSLDGATYEQYF. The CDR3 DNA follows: TGTGCCAGCAGCTTGGACGGTGCCACCTACGAGCAGTACTTC.